The rows below give T cell receptor beta chains drawn from one sample of a study of regulatory T cells in long-lasting Graves disease. TCRdb re-derived calls from the multiplex PCR reads in MiXCR, one entry per CDR3 protein. Seen here are 350,000 to 500,000 distinct CDR3 sequences, around 23% observed once, and the top ten hold 14%. Source: peripheral blood mononuclear cells (PBMCs), taken when the disease was refractory, from a patient treated with antithyroid drugs. All receptors derive from a female donor with Graves disease. The CDR3 runs from the conserved cysteine through the conserved F or W. The order of the fields is V gene, clone size, CDR3 protein. Rows give clone size only sometimes, using once, few, many, or a class for an expanded clone.

TRBV2	many	CASSEGASAGVPYEQYF
TRBV6-1	many	CASNPGQGIDTQYF
TRBV12-3/TRBV12-4	many	CASSHSGTGHEKLFF
TRBV10-3	many	CAISGRAGMNTEAFF
TRBV28	many	CAIFELTGQGTYGYTF
TRBV12-3/TRBV12-4	many	CASSLSGRAGELFF
TRBV7-9	many	CASSTPQGSSYEQYF
TRBV20-1	many	CSARLLEGYYEQYF
TRBV7-9	-	CASSLDGRESAAFF
TRBV7-3	few	CASSLSLGTNTGELFF
TRBV9	many	CASSVAGNTEAFF
TRBV6-4	-	CASSDSIFKPQHF
TRBV5-6	-	CASSEMVEEGGEKLFF
TRBV5-1	-	CASSLVGTSGRTSTDTQYF
TRBV30	-	CAWSGTRDTGELFF
TRBV27	-	CASGTFEISGELFF
TRBV5-1	many	CASSLGAGATEAFF